This entry describes one TCR beta chain. Its specificity is unknown. The PCR had 60 Vbeta and 13 Jbeta primers. TCRdb's copy holds only in-frame clones and misses some; the assay was immunoSEQ multiplex PCR. Counted here are about 140,000 clones, 76% occurring once; the ten biggest clones make up about 1.8%. These data are taken from a study of cytomegalovirus exposure and HLA in healthy donors. Study-wide results and caveats: There were about 160 TCR beta chains listed as cytomegalovirus-associated.

V was clipped by 2 bases and J by 9 bases, with 11 bases between them. This CDR3 spans 12 amino acids. CDR1 and CDR2 from the germline V gene are MNHNS and SASEGT. The sequenced sample consisted of PBMCs. The source of this sequence is a female donor in good health and CMV-seropositive. The V and J genes are TRBV6-1 and TRBJ2-7; D not certain. For the CDR3, the DNA is TGTGCCAGCAGTGAAACACGGCTAGGGCAGTACTTC. Its protein is CASSETRLGQYF.